Presented here are 21 T cell receptor beta chains from one specimen sequenced in a study of blood T cells in healthy people across ages. A second PCR of roughly 7 to 11 cycles used a sample-barcoded 5' primer and a J-beta primer mix. TCRdb reanalysed the 5' RACE reads using MiXCR and keeps one entry per CDR3 protein. This sample has 1.5 million to 2 million distinct CDR3 sequences, with roughly 28% found just once. The sequenced sample consisted of blood. The receptor set was obtained from a woman aged 30 to 39 in good health.

This clonotype was observed once. The rearrangement joins TRBV7-2 to TRBJ1-5; D unresolved. Looked up from germline, CDR1 is SGHTA and CDR2 is FQGNSA. The CDR3 is 13 amino acids. Trimming left V 5 bases short and J 4 bases short, with 9 bases between. CDR3 residues: CTSSVGTNQPQHF. The CDR3 nucleotides are TGTACCAGCAGCGTGGGAACAAATCAGCCCCAGCATTTT. Combining the CDR3 with reference TRBV7-2 and TRBJ1-5 gives the whole variable domain GAGVSQSPSNKVTEKGKDVELRCDPISGHTALYWYRQSLGQGLEFLIYFQGNSAPDKSGLPSDRFSAERTGGSVSTLTIQRTQQEDSAVYLCTSSVGTNQPQHFGDGTRLSIL.

Only a few counts were recorded for this clonotype. V is TRBV20-1 and J is TRBJ2-1; tentatively, D is TRBD2 (6 bases). Trimming removed 6 bases from V and 5 bases from J, with 11 bases in between. The germline V gene encodes CDR1 DFQATT and CDR2 SNEGSKA (reference sequence). CDR3 size: 12 residues. The CDR3 sequence: CSAPGGNNEQFF. In DNA, the CDR3 is TGCAGTGCCCCCGGGGGAAACAATGAGCAGTTCTTC.

This clonotype was counted at least ten times. The V and J genes are TRBV11-3 and TRBJ2-3; TRBD1 is a possible D gene (6 bases). The germline V and J ends were trimmed by 1 base and 1 base, with 9 bases remaining between them. In germline, CDR1 is SGHNT, CDR2 YENEEA. The CDR3 is made up of 15 amino acids. The CDR3 DNA reads as TGTGCCAGCAGCTTAGGGACAGAAGGCACAGATACGCAGTATTTT. Translated, it gives CASSLGTEGTDTQYF.

This clonotype was observed a handful of times. This chain uses TRBV5-1 with TRBJ1-1, with TRBD1 matching 8 bases. The CDR3 covers 16 residues. J gave up 4 bases and V 2 bases, and 10 bases lay outside the gene matches. CDR1 SGHRS and CDR2 YFSETQ come from the germline V gene. The DNA of the CDR3 is TGCGCCAGCAGCTTTCTGGACAGGGCTGGACTCACTGAAGCTTTCTTT. It is translated as CASSFLDRAGLTEAFF.

The chain recombines TRBV7-2 with TRBJ2-7, with 8 positions matching TRBD2. The J segment lost 7 bases and the V segment lost 5 bases, leaving 16 bases of the junction unmatched. This CDR3 spans 16 amino acids. CDR1 is SGHTA, CDR2 FQGNSA, per germline. CDR3 DNA: TGTGCCAGCAGCCCAGACCCGGGACTAGGGGCCTGGGAGCAGTACTTC. Its translation: CASSPDPGLGAWEQYF.

The CDR3 DNA reads TGCGCCAGCAGCCAACCGGGGGCCAACGAGCAGTACTTC. Residues: CASSQPGANEQYF. The chain combines TRBV4-1 with TRBJ2-4, with D perhaps given as TRBD1 or TRBD2 (6 bases each). The DNA end lines up better with TRBJ2-7; the J call may be wrong. CDR3 length equals 13 residues. Germline CDR1 is MGHRA and CDR2 is YSYEKL.

The chain combines TRBV25-1 with TRBJ1-2; TRBD1 might be the D (5 bases). The CDR3 covers 16 residues. The V end lost 0 bases, the J end lost 2 bases, and 13 bases lay between the germline ends. CDR1 and CDR2 (germline): MGHDK, SYGVNS. For the CDR3, the DNA is TGTGCCAGCAGTGAATATGCGGGGCGCGGGAACTATGGCTACACCTTC. Translated, it gives CASSEYAGRGNYGYTF.

This clonotype was observed a handful of times. V is TRBV24-1 and J is TRBJ2-1; 9 bases are shared with TRBD2. The CDR3 is 12 amino acids. Germline V lookup: CDR1 KGHDR, CDR2 SFDVKD. The V segment lost 3 bases and the J segment 15 bases; nucleotides outside the gene matches: 5. The CDR3 sequence: CATSDPGTSRFF. The CDR3 DNA reads as TGTGCCACCAGTGATCCCGGGACTAGCAGGTTCTTC.

This clonotype was counted once. The rearrangement links TRBV7-2 to TRBJ2-5; D is possibly TRBD2 (6 bases). The V gene lost 5 bases and the J gene lost 5 bases, with 21 bases spanning the gap. The CDR3 length is 16 residues. The germline gives CDR1 SGHTA, CDR2 FQGNSA. The DNA for the CDR3 is TGTGCCAGCAGCCGCCCCCTTGGGAGGCCGGTCGAGACCCAGTACTTC. Protein: CASSRPLGRPVETQYF. Looking up the rest from reference TRBV7-2 and TRBJ2-5 gives the full variable domain: GAGVSQSPSNKVTEKGKDVELRCDPISGHTALYWYRQSLGQGLEFLIYFQGNSAPDKSGLPSDRFSAERTGGSVSTLTIQRTQQEDSAVYLCASSRPLGRPVETQYFGPGTRLLVL.

J is TRBJ1-6 and V is TRBV7-9; D is perhaps TRBD1 (5 bases). This CDR3 contains 13 residues. Per germline, CDR1 SEHNR and CDR2 FQNEAQ (reference sequence). Deletions cut 4 bases from V and 11 bases from J, with 12 bases between. The CDR3 reads CASSSFREPPLHF. CDR3 bases: TGTGCCAGCAGCTCCTTCAGGGAACCACCCCTCCACTTT. Supplemented by reference TRBV7-9 and TRBJ1-6, the full variable domain reads DTGVSQNPRHKITKRGQNVTFRCDPISEHNRLYWYRQTLGQGPEFLTYFQNEAQLEKSRLLSDRFSAERPKGSFSTLEIQRTEQGDSAMYLCASSSFREPPLHFGNGTRLTVT.

The chain recombines TRBV29-1 with TRBJ2-1; possible D gene TRBD1, 6 bases. V was cut by 2 bases and J by 6 bases, with 11 bases left in between. Germline V gene sequence: CDR1 SQVTM, CDR2 ANQGSEA. This CDR3 comprises 13 residues. The CDR3 DNA reads TGCAGCGTTGAACGGGACAATTGCAATGAGCAGTTCTTC. Encoded protein: CSVERDNCNEQFF.

This rearrangement joins TRBV7-2 to TRBJ2-1; perhaps TRBD1 as D (5 bases). The V end was cut by 5 bases, the J end by 13 bases, with 21 bases between. Germline V gene lookup returns CDR1 SGHTA and CDR2 FQGNSA. This CDR3 has 14 residues. CDR3 coding DNA: TGTGCCAGCAGCCCCCAGGGTATTGGAAACATTCAGTTCTTC. It codes for CASSPQGIGNIQFF.

This chain uses TRBV7-6 with TRBJ1-6; no definite D call. Germline V gene data show CDR1 as SGHVS and CDR2 as FNYEAQ. The ends were cut back, 0 bases at V and 10 bases at J, with 7 bases in the middle. The CDR3 has 13 amino acids. CDR3 DNA: TGTGCCAGCAGCTTAGCGGCTTTCTCACCCCTCCACTTT. Amino acid sequence: CASSLAAFSPLHF.

This clonotype has just a few counts. The chain joins TRBV4-3 to TRBJ2-2, with 13 positions matching TRBD2. Germline CDR1 LGHNA, CDR2 YSLEER. This CDR3 region has 16 residues. V shed 3 bases and J 6 bases; nucleotides not matched to a gene: 4. CDR3 DNA sequence: TGCGCCAGCAGCCATGAGACTAGCGGGGGGTCCGGGGAGCTGTTTTTT. Translation: CASSHETSGGSGELFF.

The chain carries TRBV24-1 and TRBJ2-5; 12 nucleotides align to TRBD2. V was clipped by 4 bases and J by 5 bases; unmatched bases: 4. CDR1 and CDR2 (germline): KGHDR, SFDVKD. This CDR3 has 15 residues. CDR3 residues: CATSEPSGGAETQYF. CDR3 bases: TGTGCCACCAGTGAACCTAGCGGGGGGGCTGAGACCCAGTACTTC.

As concerns this clonotype: One base away lies a much larger clone, so this may be a sequencing read error. The rearrangement joins TRBV12-3 or TRBV12-4 to TRBJ2-1, with 12 bases lining up with TRBD1. Trimming at V came to 10 bases and at J to 12 bases, leaving 10 bases not matched to a gene. The CDR3 extends over 13 amino acids. The CDR3 DNA sequence: TGTGCCACGGGGACAGGGGGCTTGGATGGGCAGTTCTTC. This translates into CATGTGGLDGQFF.

J is TRBJ1-2 and V is TRBV5-1; no firm D call. CDR1 and CDR2 (germline): SGHRS, YFSETQ. Trimming left V 3 bases short and J 7 bases short, with 16 bases between. There are 14 residues in the CDR3. CDR3 coding DNA: TGCGCCAGCAGCTCATCGGTCGGGTTAAGTGGCTACACCTTC. Translating it yields CASSSSVGLSGYTF.

V is TRBV28 and J is TRBJ2-2; D is ambiguous. V gave up 5 bases and J gave up 1 base, with 11 bases separating them. The CDR3 is 15 amino acids. In germline, CDR1 is MDHEN, CDR2 SYDVKM. The CDR3 protein is CASSRVGKNTGELFF. CDR3 DNA: TGTGCCAGCAGTAGGGTCGGAAAGAACACCGGGGAGCTGTTTTTT.

J is TRBJ1-6 and V is TRBV4-1; D is undetermined. CDR3 length equals 13 residues. Between the trimmed V and J ends, which lost 0 bases and 10 bases, there was a span of 7 bases. Germline V gene data show CDR1 as MGHRA and CDR2 as YSYEKL. CDR3 nucleotides: TGCGCCAGCAGCCAAGATGCTTGGTCACCCCTCCACTTT. Its translation: CASSQDAWSPLHF.

This rearrangement joins TRBV21-1 to TRBJ2-5; the D segment call TRBD1 is taken from the table without a DNA check. TRBV21-1 is a known pseudogene. The CDR3 contains 20 residues. CDR3 coding DNA: TGTGCCAGCAGCAACACCATTGAGCGGGGGAGAGGGGTGTTCCAAGAGACCCAGTACTTC. The encoded protein is CASSNTIERGRGVFQETQYF.

The V and J genes are TRBV7-2 and TRBJ2-4; 12 nucleotides line up with TRBD2. The J call may be faulty, since TRBJ2-7 better matches the DNA end. The CDR3 runs to 15 residues. Germline CDR1 reads SGHTA; CDR2 reads FQGNSA. In nucleotides, the CDR3 is TGTGCCAGCAGTCCCAACGGACTAGCGGGAAGCGAGCAGTACTTC. Protein: CASSPNGLAGSEQYF.